These T cell receptor beta chains were read from a single sample in a study of blood T cell repertoires in COVID-19. Assay: immunoSEQ multiplex PCR; the TCRdb copy retains only in-frame clones and omits some. The sample shows about 210,000 clones, over 75% of them seen only once. The sample comprised peripheral blood. The receptor source for this set is a woman in her 40s with acute or convalescent COVID-19. The CDR3 runs from the conserved cysteine through the conserved F or W. A D gene is named only where the DNA matches it firmly. Clone sizes are given selectively: once, few, many, or a class where the clone is expanded.

v_gene	j_gene	abundance	d_gene	CDR3aa	CDR3nt
TRBV27	TRBJ1-2	.	TRBD1	CASSTGPYGYTF	TGTGCCAGCTCGACAGGGCCATATGGCTACACCTTC
TRBV9	TRBJ2-2	.	TRBD1	CASSVRDRGYTGELFF	TGTGCCAGCAGCGTTCGGGACAGGGGATACACCGGGGAGCTGTTTTTT
TRBV28	TRBJ2-5	once	.	CASSIGGETQYF	TGTGCCAGCAGTATTGGGGGGGAGACCCAGTACTTC
TRBV9	TRBJ1-3	.	.	CASSTTPATSGNTIYF	TGTGCCAGCAGCACGACACCGGCAACCTCTGGAAACACCATATATTTT
TRBV7-9	TRBJ2-2	.	TRBD2	CASSRRGLAGGPRTGELFF	TGTGCCAGCAGCCGTAGGGGACTAGCGGGGGGGCCTCGCACCGGGGAGCTGTTTTTT
TRBV19	TRBJ1-1	.	.	CASSNTGSTEAFF	TGTGCCAGTAGTAATACAGGGTCCACTGAAGCTTTCTTT
TRBV4-1	TRBJ2-3	once	TRBD2	CASSRRAAGGYTDTQYF	TGCGCCAGCAGCCGCCGCGCCGCGGGGGGCTACACAGATACGCAGTATTTT
TRBV6-1	TRBJ1-2	.	TRBD1	CASSEGLPGQNSPRGYTF	TGTGCCAGCAGTGAAGGACTACCGGGACAGAATTCCCCTCGTGGCTACACCTTC
TRBV11-2	TRBJ2-2	once	.	CASSLERNRAGKLFF	TGTGCCAGCAGCTTAGAACGGAATCGGGCCGGGAAGCTGTTTTTT
TRBV6-5	TRBJ2-5	.	.	CASRRGAGVGETQYF	TGTGCCAGCAGAAGGGGCGCAGGAGTTGGAGAGACCCAGTACTTC
TRBV14	TRBJ1-2	.	.	CASSPLHDSNYGYTF	TGTGCCAGCAGCCCACTCCATGACAGTAACTATGGCTACACCTTC
TRBV6-2/TRBV6-3	TRBJ1-2	.	.	CASSLWTATNYGYTF	TGTGCCAGCAGCCTTTGGACAGCTACTAACTATGGCTACACCTTC
TRBV4-1	TRBJ1-1	.	.	CASREGEGTGTEAFF	TGCGCCAGCAGGGAGGGGGAGGGGACCGGCACTGAAGCTTTCTTT
TRBV5-1	TRBJ2-5	.	.	CASSFPLNRPQETQYF	TGCGCCAGCAGCTTCCCCCTTAACAGACCCCAAGAGACCCAGTACTTC
TRBV29-1	TRBJ2-3	.	TRBD1	CSVGLRQGGTDTQYF	TGCAGCGTGGGGCTGAGACAGGGGGGCACAGATACGCAGTATTTT
TRBV30	TRBJ2-2	.	.	CAWSRGINTGELFF	TGTGCCTGGAGCCGGGGAATTAACACCGGGGAGCTGTTTTTT
TRBV5-1	TRBJ1-1	.	TRBD1	CASSPRTGDLGGTEAFF	TGCGCCAGCAGCCCGCGTACAGGGGACCTCGGAGGCACTGAAGCTTTCTTT
TRBV6-4	TRBJ2-6	.	.	CASSDSGGAGANVLTF	TGTGCCAGCAGTGACTCTGGGGGCGCTGGGGCCAACGTCCTGACTTTC
TRBV7-2	TRBJ1-2	once	.	CASSWTPTVGDGYTF	TGTGCCAGCAGCTGGACCCCGACAGTCGGTGATGGCTACACCTTC
TRBV5-8	TRBJ2-5	.	TRBD1	CASSWDSQETQYF	TGTGCCAGCAGCTGGGACAGCCAAGAGACCCAGTACTTC
TRBV3-1/TRBV3-2	TRBJ1-2	.	.	CASSPTGTNYGYTF	TGTGCCAGCAGCCCAACAGGGACTAACTATGGCTACACCTTC
TRBV28	TRBJ1-1	.	TRBD1	CASSLTGARNTEAFF	TGTGCCAGCAGTTTGACAGGGGCGCGGAACACTGAAGCTTTCTTT
TRBV29-1	TRBJ1-4	.	TRBD1	CSGVTGTGSNEKLFF	TGCAGCGGGGTGACCGGGACAGGGAGTAATGAAAAACTGTTTTTT
TRBV2	TRBJ1-2	.	.	CASSELVRPTGYTF	TGTGCCAGCAGTGAGTTGGTGAGGCCGACTGGCTACACCTTC
TRBV15	TRBJ1-3	few	TRBD1	CATRRDRASGNTIYF	TGTGCCACCAGAAGGGACAGGGCGTCTGGAAACACCATATATTTT
TRBV18	TRBJ1-1	.	.	CASSPQQGNTEAFF	TGTGCCAGCTCACCACAACAGGGGAACACTGAAGCTTTCTTT
TRBV24-1	TRBJ2-1	once	TRBD2	CATSGFLAETYNEQFF	TGTGCCACCAGTGGTTTTCTAGCGGAAACCTACAATGAGCAGTTCTTC
TRBV5-1	TRBJ1-2	few	.	CASSLVQGSYGYTF	TGCGCCAGCAGCTTGGTTCAGGGGTCCTATGGCTACACCTTC
TRBV11-2	TRBJ2-3	.	TRBD2	CASSVSTPGTSGGLDTQYF	TGTGCCAGCAGCGTATCTACCCCAGGGACTAGCGGGGGGTTAGATACGCAGTATTTT
TRBV24-1	TRBJ2-3	.	TRBD1	CATSDFAGTGAPSTDTQYF	TGTGCCACCAGTGATTTTGCCGGGACAGGGGCTCCGAGCACAGATACGCAGTATTTT
TRBV10-1	TRBJ1-6	.	TRBD1	CASRGQGDSPLHF	TGCGCCAGCAGGGGACAGGGGGATTCACCCCTCCACTTT
TRBV7-8	TRBJ1-3	.	.	CASSFLSGNTIYF	TGTGCCAGCAGCTTTCTCTCTGGAAACACCATATATTTT
TRBV6-1	TRBJ2-5	.	.	CASSEEAPSTQYF	TGTGCCAGCAGTGAAGAAGCCCCCTCCACCCAGTACTTC
TRBV5-1	TRBJ2-5	.	.	CASSWGDSGRETQYF	TGCGCCAGCAGCTGGGGGGATAGCGGCCGGGAGACCCAGTACTTC
TRBV18	TRBJ2-6	.	TRBD1	CASSTRGQDMMSSGANVLTF	TGTGCCAGCTCAACGAGGGGACAGGACATGATGAGCTCTGGGGCCAACGTCCTGACTTTC
TRBV7-6	TRBJ1-1	.	TRBD1	CASRDRGHTEAFF	TGTGCCAGCAGGGACAGGGGGCACACTGAAGCTTTCTTT
TRBV24-1	TRBJ2-1	.	TRBD2	CATSDRSGGAKGDEQFF	TGTGCCACCAGTGATCGGAGCGGGGGGGCCAAGGGCGATGAGCAGTTCTTC
TRBV3-1/TRBV3-2	TRBJ2-3	once	TRBD2	CASSIGGAGTDTQYF	TGTGCCAGCAGCATCGGGGGGGCGGGCACAGATACGCAGTATTTT
TRBV2	TRBJ1-1	.	.	CATGQASNTEAFF	TGTGCCACTGGGCAGGCATCGAACACTGAAGCTTTCTTT
TRBV18	TRBJ1-5	.	TRBD1	CASSLQGAQRQPQHF	TGTGCCAGCTCATTACAGGGGGCGCAACGTCAGCCCCAGCATTTT
TRBV11-2	TRBJ2-3	.	TRBD1	CASRGQGILSDTQYF	TGTGCCAGCAGGGGACAGGGGATTCTTAGCGATACGCAGTATTTT
TRBV6-5	TRBJ1-1	.	.	CASRTRASSEAFF	TGTGCCAGCAGGACCAGGGCGAGCAGTGAAGCTTTCTTT
TRBV7-9	TRBJ2-6	.	.	CASSPQLSGANVLTF	TGTGCCAGCAGCCCCCAGTTATCTGGGGCCAACGTCCTGACTTTC
TRBV18	TRBJ1-1	.	.	CASSPPGAVTEAFF	TGTGCCAGCTCACCACCGGGGGCGGTCACTGAAGCTTTCTTT
TRBV15	TRBJ1-5	.	TRBD1	CATSLTTGGVQPQHF	TGTGCCACCAGCTTAACGACAGGGGGAGTTCAGCCCCAGCATTTT
TRBV2	TRBJ1-1	once	.	CASRPSVVNTEAFF	TGTGCCAGCCGTCCGTCGGTGGTGAACACTGAAGCTTTCTTT
TRBV19	TRBJ2-3	once	.	CASSDLVRGTQYF	TGTGCCAGTAGTGACCTCGTGCGAGGTACGCAGTATTTT
TRBV19	TRBJ1-5	.	.	CASSIDYMGSSNQPQHF	TGTGCCAGTAGTATAGATTATATGGGCAGTAGCAATCAGCCCCAGCATTTT
TRBV2	TRBJ1-1	.	TRBD1	CASRPGTGWHTEAFF	TGTGCCAGCAGACCAGGGACAGGGTGGCACACTGAAGCTTTCTTT
TRBV29-1	TRBJ1-1	.	TRBD1	CSVQTGGKGSEAFF	TGCAGCGTCCAAACAGGGGGCAAAGGGAGTGAAGCTTTCTTT
TRBV2	TRBJ1-1	.	TRBD1	CASSVRGRITEAFF	TGTGCCAGCAGTGTGAGGGGGCGGATCACTGAAGCTTTCTTT
TRBV2	TRBJ1-2	.	TRBD1	CASIGTQGEGYTF	TGTGCCAGCATTGGGACCCAGGGGGAGGGCTACACCTTC